These 9 T cell receptor beta chains originate from one sample sequenced in a study of response to subunit inactivated influenza vaccine. MiXCR, run by TCRdb on the RT-PCR reads, gives a single entry per CDR3 protein. This table holds 500,000 to 550,000 distinct CDR3 sequences, roughly a quarter found once. The same specimen was also included in a second study, on T cells expressing NK-cell markers. From that report: In generating TCR beta cDNA, 5'RACE template switching with UMIs was used.

This specimen consisted of CD4+ T cells sorted from PBMCs, obtained approximately 13 days after vaccination. These receptors were taken from a man in his fifties who received an inactivated influenza vaccine.

V and J are TRBV4-2 and TRBJ2-4; unclear D gene. The CDR3 has 14 residues. Germline V gene data show CDR1 as LGHNA and CDR2 as YNFKEQ. With 0 bases removed from V and 0 bases from J, the gap between germline ends came to 3 bases. The chain's CDR3 is CASSQERAKNIQYF. CDR3 bases: TGTGCCAGCAGCCAAGAAAGAGCCAAAAACATTCAGTACTTC.

The chain carries TRBV9 and TRBJ2-5, with D unclear. CDR1 SGDLS and CDR2 YYNGEE come from the germline V gene. The length of the CDR3 is 15 residues. Trimming stripped 0 bases from V and 5 bases from J, with 14 bases between. The CDR3 nucleotides are TGTGCCAGCAGCGTAGGAGTCGAGTTTTGGGAGACCCAGTACTTC. It encodes CASSVGVEFWETQYF.

In its sample, this clonotype was seen many times. V usage is TRBV10-3 and J usage is TRBJ1-1; TRBD1 is a possible D gene (6 bases). The CDR3 has 14 amino acids. CDR1 is ENHRY, CDR2 SYGVKD, per germline. Between the trimmed V and J ends, which lost 5 bases and 6 bases, there was a span of 16 bases. CDR3 in amino acids: CAISQGGGFPEAFF. Here the CDR3 DNA reads TGTGCCATCAGTCAAGGGGGAGGATTCCCTGAAGCTTTCTTT.

Here the CDR3 reads CASSLTGTGGDSGYTF. CDR3 coding DNA: TGTGCCAGCAGCCTAACCGGGACAGGGGGCGATTCTGGCTACACCTTC. The chain links TRBV7-2 to TRBJ1-2; 12 positions match TRBD1. The CDR3 is 16 residues long. The germline V gene encodes CDR1 SGHTA and CDR2 FQGNSA. J was trimmed by 7 bases and V by 5 bases; bases with no gene match: 11.

The table lists this clonotype with many counts. This chain joins TRBV29-1 and TRBJ2-1; D might be TRBD2 (5 bases). V lost 5 bases, J lost 9 bases, and 14 bases lay in between. CDR1 and CDR2 from the germline V gene are SQVTM and ANQGSEA. The CDR3 spans 12 residues. CDR3 in amino acids: CSVQREGREQFF. DNA of the CDR3: TGCAGCGTTCAACGGGAAGGTCGTGAGCAGTTCTTC.

In this sample, this clonotype turned up a few times. CDR3 bases: TGTGCCAGCGAGGTTGGCAAAAACATTCAGTACTTC. It encodes CASEVGKNIQYF. This chain connects TRBV2 to TRBJ2-4; D ambiguous. Between the trimmed V and J ends, which lost 8 bases and 3 bases, there was a span of 8 bases. The germline gives CDR1 SNHLY, CDR2 FYNNEI. The CDR3 runs to 12 residues. Full variable domain (remainder filled in from reference TRBV2 and TRBJ2-4): EPEVTQTPSHQVTQMGQEVILRCVPISNHLYFYWYRQILGQKVEFLVSFYNNEISEKSEIFDDQFSVERPDGSNFTLKIRSTKLEDSAMYFCASEVGKNIQYFGAGTRLSVL.

The V and J genes are TRBV28 and TRBJ1-3; tentative D call: TRBD1 (5 bases). The CDR3 is made up of 15 amino acids. Germline V gene data show CDR1 as MDHEN and CDR2 as SYDVKM. V was cut by 3 bases and J by 2 bases, with 11 bases left in between. In DNA form, the CDR3 reads TGTGCCAGCAGTTTTCAGGGAGGCGCTGGAAACACCATATATTTT. This translates into CASSFQGGAGNTIYF.

This clonotype has a handful of counts. The rearrangement joins TRBV30 to TRBJ2-1, with 8 bases fitting TRBD1. The J segment lost 4 bases and the V segment lost 1 base, leaving 3 bases of the junction unmatched. The length of the CDR3 is 14 residues. Germline values: CDR1 GTSNPN, CDR2 SVGIG (reference sequence). Here the CDR3 DNA reads TGTGCCTGGAGTGGCTGGACAGGGTACAATGAGCAGTTCTTC. It is translated as CAWSGWTGYNEQFF.

Only a few counts were recorded for this clonotype. The V and J genes are TRBV5-1 and TRBJ1-5, with D unclear. V lost 0 bases to trimming and J lost 2 bases, with 6 bases between them. In germline, CDR1 is SGHRS, CDR2 YFSETQ. The CDR3 sequence is 14 residues long. The CDR3 DNA follows: TGCGCCAGCAGCTTGGGGGATGGCAATCAGCCCCAGCATTTT. This encodes CASSLGDGNQPQHF.